The 18 T cell receptor beta chains below were found in one sample sequenced in a study of cytomegalovirus exposure and HLA in healthy donors. PCR primers comprised 60 Vbeta and 13 Jbeta primers. Libraries were prepared by immunoSEQ multiplex PCR; TCRdb keeps only in-frame clonotypes and omits some of them. The table has 220,000 or so clones, approximately 80% seen once. The sequenced sample consisted of PBMCs. The receptors were gathered from a male donor in good health and CMV-seronegative.

J is TRBJ2-5 and V is TRBV27, with D possibly being TRBD1 (5 bases). The CDR3 is made up of 16 amino acids. Germline lookup yields CDR1 MNHEY and CDR2 SMNVEV (reference sequence). V was clipped by 3 bases and J by 1 base, with 15 bases between them. The CDR3 region is CASSFWPGAPQETQYF. In nucleotides, the CDR3 is TGTGCCAGCAGTTTTTGGCCTGGGGCGCCCCAAGAGACCCAGTACTTC.

The gene calls are TRBV5-1 and TRBJ2-1, with TRBD2 as a possible D gene (5 bases). Deletions cut 4 bases from V and 4 bases from J, with 12 bases between. There are 14 residues in the CDR3. The V gene's germline CDR1 is SGHRS and CDR2 YFSETQ. The CDR3 protein is CASSRTGDYNEQFF. CDR3 nucleotides: TGCGCCAGCAGCAGGACTGGGGATTACAATGAGCAGTTCTTC. Using reference TRBV5-1 and TRBJ2-1 for the parts outside the CDR3, the full variable domain is KAGVTQTPRYLIKTRGQQVTLSCSPISGHRSVSWYQQTPGQGLQFLFEYFSETQRNKGNFPGRFSGRQFSNSRSEMNVSTLELGDSALYLCASSRTGDYNEQFFGPGTRLTVL.

V and J are TRBV27 and TRBJ2-3; weak D call: TRBD2 (6 bases). The germline V gene has CDR1 MNHEY and CDR2 SMNVEV (reference sequence). Trimming cost V 7 bases and J 6 bases, with 20 bases left between them. CDR3 length: 15 residues. The CDR3 region has the DNA TGTGCCAGCATGGAAGAGCGGGCCTCGGCGGATACGCAGTATTTT. It specifies CASMEERASADTQYF.

The chain combines TRBV2 with TRBJ2-7; possible D gene TRBD1, 7 bases. The germline V and J ends were trimmed by 2 bases and 6 bases, with 14 bases remaining between them. The CDR3 has 14 residues. The germline V gene has CDR1 SNHLY and CDR2 FYNNEI. The CDR3: CASSETAGGGEQYF. The CDR3, as DNA: TGTGCCAGCAGTGAAACGGCAGGGGGAGGCGAGCAGTACTTC.

The genes are TRBV29-1 and TRBJ2-5; TRBD2 agrees at 12 bases. The J call is uncertain, as TRBJ2-7 better fits the DNA end. The CDR3 loop spans 17 amino acids. Germline CDR1 is SQVTM and CDR2 is ANQGSEA. The CDR3 DNA reads TGCAGCGCCCGGACTAGCGGGAATCAGGGGGAAACCTACGAGCAGTACTTC. This sequence encodes CSARTSGNQGETYEQYF.

The chain employs TRBV14 and TRBJ1-4, with TRBD1 as a possible D gene (5 bases). V gave up 1 base and J gave up 3 bases, with 15 bases separating them. Germline V gives CDR1 SGHDN, CDR2 FVKESK. There are 17 residues in the CDR3. In DNA, the CDR3 is TGTGCCAGCAGCCAAGTGGCAGGGTCGAGGCCTAATGAAAAACTGTTTTTT. Residues: CASSQVAGSRPNEKLFF. Complete variable domain (other parts from reference TRBV14 and TRBJ1-4): EAGVTQFPSHSVIEKGQTVTLRCDPISGHDNLYWYRRVMGKEIKFLLHFVKESKQDESGMPNNRFLAERTGGTYSTLKVQPAELEDSGVYFCASSQVAGSRPNEKLFFGSGTQLSVL.

J is TRBJ2-3 and V is TRBV11-2, with 10 bases that match TRBD2. The CDR3 contains 16 residues. CDR1 SGHAT and CDR2 FQNNGV come from the germline V gene. V was clipped by 1 base and J by 6 bases; unmatched bases: 7. CDR3 amino acids: CASSLASGSLYDTQYF. CDR3 bases: TGTGCCAGCAGCTTAGCTAGCGGGAGTCTATACGATACGCAGTATTTT.

This clone came up a few times. The genes are TRBV9 and TRBJ1-2, with 9 bases aligning to TRBD1. V gave up 4 bases and J gave up 8 bases; unmatched junction bases: 9. The CDR3 covers 14 residues. Germline CDR1 SGDLS, CDR2 YYNGEE. The CDR3 DNA reads as TGTGCCAGCAGCCCACGGACAGGGGATATGGGCTACACCTTC. Its translation: CASSPRTGDMGYTF.

This CDR3 is CASSLKRKDEQYF. CDR3 bases: TGTGCCAGCAGCTTAAAGAGAAAAGACGAGCAGTACTTC. The chain recombines TRBV5-5 with TRBJ2-7; the D is unclear. This CDR3 region has 13 residues. Germline loops: CDR1 SGHKS, CDR2 YYEKEE (reference sequence). The V end lost 2 bases, the J end lost 5 bases, and 11 bases lay between the germline ends.

The rearrangement links TRBV19 to TRBJ1-5; D gene unclear. V was clipped by 3 bases and J by 6 bases, with 9 bases between them. The CDR3 loop spans 13 amino acids. CDR1 and CDR2 (germline): LNHDA, SQIVND (reference sequence). In nucleotides, the CDR3 is TGTGCCAGTAGTATTGTTCTAAGTCAGCCCCAGCATTTT. This gives the protein CASSIVLSQPQHF.

This chain joins TRBV6-5 and TRBJ1-1, with unresolved D. The CDR3 consists of 11 residues. CDR1 MNHEY and CDR2 SVGAGI come from the germline V gene. The V and J ends lost 5 bases and 6 bases respectively, with 7 bases between them. CDR3 region: CASSGPAEAFF. DNA of the CDR3: TGTGCCAGCAGTGGGCCCGCTGAAGCTTTCTTT.

The DNA for the CDR3 is TGTGCCAGCAGCTATCTAGCTCAGCCAAGCGAGCAGTACTTC. As protein: CASSYLAQPSEQYF. The chain couples TRBV7-9 to TRBJ2-7, with D possibly TRBD2 on 5 matching bases. Germline V gene lookup returns CDR1 SEHNR and CDR2 FQNEAQ (reference sequence). The ends were cut back, 4 bases at V and 6 bases at J, with 16 bases in the middle. This CDR3 has 14 amino acids.

The chain links TRBV7-9 to TRBJ1-2; possible D gene TRBD1, 6 bases. The CDR3 has 16 residues. Trimming cost V 1 base and J 1 base, with 13 bases left between them. Germline loops: CDR1 SEHNR, CDR2 FQNEAQ (reference sequence). The CDR3 DNA reads TGTGCCAGCAGCTTAGGTTCAGGGGCCATTAACTATGGCTACACCTTC. It encodes CASSLGSGAINYGYTF.

A note on this clone: The same CDR3 also results from other DNA sequences found in this sample. V gene TRBV9 combines with J gene TRBJ2-2, with D possibly TRBD2 on 5 matching bases. V was clipped by 0 bases and J by 8 bases, with 14 bases between them. CDR3 length: 15 residues. Germline-derived CDR1 and CDR2 are SGDLS and YYNGEE. The CDR3, as DNA: TGTGCCAGCAGCGTAGAAACTAGTACTACTGGGGAGCTGTTTTTT. Its protein is CASSVETSTTGELFF.

This chain connects TRBV6-5 to TRBJ2-2; 7 bases align to TRBD2. Germline CDR1 is MNHEY and CDR2 is SVGAGI. CDR3 length: 15 amino acids. V lost 0 bases to trimming and J lost 13 bases; unmatched junction nucleotides: 11. The CDR3 protein is CASSYSPVLGEGLFF. The CDR3, as DNA: TGTGCCAGCAGTTACTCTCCGGTACTTGGGGAGGGGCTGTTTTTT.

V and J are TRBV7-9 and TRBJ2-5, with TRBD2 identical over 9 bases. J gave up 4 bases and V 0 bases, and 9 bases lay outside the gene matches. In germline, CDR1 is SEHNR, CDR2 FQNEAQ (reference sequence). The CDR3 length is 17 residues. CDR3 coding DNA: TGTGCCAGCAGCTTAGCTTTCGGCGGGAGGGCTGGAGAGACCCAGTACTTC. It translates to CASSLAFGGRAGETQYF. Full variable domain (missing parts from reference TRBV7-9 and TRBJ2-5): DTGVSQNPRHKITKRGQNVTFRCDPISEHNRLYWYRQTLGQGPEFLTYFQNEAQLEKSRLLSDRFSAERPKGSFSTLEIQRTEQGDSAMYLCASSLAFGGRAGETQYFGPGTRLLVL.

V gene TRBV18 combines with J gene TRBJ2-7; TRBD2 agrees at 8 bases. Germline CDR1 is KGHSH and CDR2 is LQKENI. The V segment lost 5 bases and the J segment 1 base; nucleotides outside the gene matches: 7. The CDR3 is made up of 15 amino acids. The CDR3 region is CASSGTRSGSYEQYF. The CDR3 DNA is TGTGCCAGCTCAGGGACTAGATCGGGTTCCTACGAGCAGTACTTC. Full variable domain (remainder filled in from reference TRBV18 and TRBJ2-7): NAGVMQNPRHLVRRRGQEARLRCSPMKGHSHVYWYRQLPEEGLKFMVYLQKENIIDESGMPKERFSAEFPKEGPSILRIQQVVRGDSAAYFCASSGTRSGSYEQYFGPGTRLTVT.

The chain uses TRBV6-5 and TRBJ1-1; no clear D gene. V was shortened by 3 bases and J by 0 bases, with 11 bases between the two germline ends. The CDR3 length is 15 residues. Germline loops: CDR1 MNHEY, CDR2 SVGAGI. CDR3 residues: CASSYSGSMNTEAFF. The CDR3 region has the DNA TGTGCCAGCAGTTATTCGGGGAGCATGAACACTGAAGCTTTCTTT.